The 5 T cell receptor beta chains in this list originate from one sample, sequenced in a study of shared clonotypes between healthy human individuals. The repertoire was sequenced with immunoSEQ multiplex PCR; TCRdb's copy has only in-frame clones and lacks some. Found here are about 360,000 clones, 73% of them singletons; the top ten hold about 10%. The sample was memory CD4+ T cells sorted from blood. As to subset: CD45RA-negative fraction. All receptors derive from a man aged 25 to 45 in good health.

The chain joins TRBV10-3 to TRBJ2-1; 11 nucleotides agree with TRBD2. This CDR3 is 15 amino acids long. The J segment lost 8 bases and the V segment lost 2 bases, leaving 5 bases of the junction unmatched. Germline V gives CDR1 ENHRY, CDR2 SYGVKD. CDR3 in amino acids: CAISELAGGRDEQFF. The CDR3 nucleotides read TGTGCCATCAGTGAGCTAGCGGGAGGTAGGGATGAGCAGTTCTTC.

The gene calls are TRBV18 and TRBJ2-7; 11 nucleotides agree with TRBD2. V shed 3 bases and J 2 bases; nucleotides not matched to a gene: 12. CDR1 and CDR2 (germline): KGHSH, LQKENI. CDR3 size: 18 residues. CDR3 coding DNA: TGTGCCAGCTCACCTTTAATAGCGGGAGGGCTCCAACCCTACGAGCAGTACTTC. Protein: CASSPLIAGGLQPYEQYF.

CDR3 in DNA: TGTGCCAGCAGCTTGGGGCCCTTAGGGGACGAGCAGTACTTC. This translates into CASSLGPLGDEQYF. The chain carries TRBV5-6 and TRBJ2-7, with D perhaps TRBD1 (5 bases). The V gene's germline CDR1 is SGHDT and CDR2 YYEEEE. V dropped 0 bases and J dropped 5 bases, with 12 bases sitting between them. This CDR3 region has 14 residues.

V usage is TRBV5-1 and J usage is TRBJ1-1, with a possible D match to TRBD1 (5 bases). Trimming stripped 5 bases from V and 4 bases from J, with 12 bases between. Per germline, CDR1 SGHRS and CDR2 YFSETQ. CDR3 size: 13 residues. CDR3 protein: CASSGASGTEAFF. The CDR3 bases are TGCGCCAGCAGTGGGGCCTCGGGCACTGAAGCTTTCTTT.

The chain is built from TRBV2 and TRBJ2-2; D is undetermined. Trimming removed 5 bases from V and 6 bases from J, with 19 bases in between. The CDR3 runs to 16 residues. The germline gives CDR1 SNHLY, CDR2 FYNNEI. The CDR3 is CASSRGSPVDAGELFF. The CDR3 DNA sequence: TGTGCCAGCAGTAGAGGTAGCCCTGTAGACGCCGGGGAGCTGTTTTTT.